These 5 T cell receptor beta chains were all obtained from the same sample, sequenced in a study of T cells in Graves' hyperthyroidism and ophthalmopathy. The TCR beta CDR3 regions underwent amplification using RNA transcripts as the source. With the HTBI primer set, the TCR CDR3 went through a first round of RT-PCR. TCRdb redid the calling of the multiplex PCR reads with MiXCR, one entry per CDR3 protein. This sample has roughly 380,000 distinct CDR3 sequences, with about 19% found just once. Source material: blood. The source of these receptors is a woman younger than 35 with Graves' hyperthyroidism.

In its sample, this clonotype was seen many times. The junction departs from germline at one end; a sequencing error may be responsible. V usage is TRBV11-1 and J usage is TRBJ2-3; 7 bases are a match to TRBD2. The CDR3 length is 17 residues. Germline V gene lookup returns CDR1 SGHAT and CDR2 FQDESV (reference sequence). CDR3 sequence (DNA): TGTGCCAGCAGCTTTCTAGCGGAGCACGCCTTCACAAATACGCAGTATTTT. Translating gives CASSFLAEHAFTNTQYF.

The chain joins TRBV29-1 to TRBJ2-7; 8 bases align to TRBD1. Germline CDR1 SQVTM, CDR2 ANQGSEA. V lost 5 bases and J lost 0; bases outside the gene matches: 6. The CDR3 has 14 residues. CDR3 amino acids: CSVSDRDTSYEQYF. The DNA for the CDR3 is TGCAGCGTTTCGGACAGGGACACCTCCTACGAGCAGTACTTC.

A note on this clonotype: One end of the junction does not line up with germline, which may come from a read error. The V and J genes are TRBV4-1 and TRBJ2-7; 8 bases align to TRBD1. Germline V lookup: CDR1 MGHRA, CDR2 YSYEKL. CDR3 length: 17 amino acids. As DNA, the CDR3 is TGCGCCAGCAACCAAGGGGCTCAGGACAGGGCCGCCTACGAGCAGTACTTC. It is translated as CASNQGAQDRAAYEQYF.

CDR3 residues: CASSAGYRTNTEAFF. CDR3 coding DNA: TGTGCCAGCAGCGCCGGGTACAGGACGAACACTGAAGCTTTCTTT. The chain is built from TRBV7-8 and TRBJ1-1, with a weak D call TRBD1 (5 bases). The V end was cut by 5 bases, the J end by 1 base, with 14 bases between. The germline gives CDR1 SGHVS, CDR2 FQNEAQ. This CDR3 is built from 15 residues.

In this sample, this clonotype turned up many times. This chain uses TRBV12-3 or TRBV12-4 with TRBJ2-5; unclear D gene. The V end was cut by 4 bases, the J end by 5 bases, with 11 bases between. The CDR3 has 13 residues. The CDR3 DNA reads as TGTGCCAGCAGTTCCCCTTGGACGGAGACCCAGTACTTC. It encodes CASSSPWTETQYF.